Following are 32 T cell receptor beta chains from one sample sequenced in a study of technical replicates of blood from a handful of donors. The protocol was immunoSEQ multiplex PCR, while the TCRdb copy is restricted to in-frame clones and leaves out a portion. Found here are tens of thousands of clones, around 90% of them singletons; the top ten hold under 5%. Sequencing was carried out using PBMCs. The receptors were gathered from a human donor in good health. Some clones in this sample may be carry-over from other donors' samples.

This clone has just one count. The gene calls are TRBV5-1 and TRBJ1-5; D unresolved. V gave up 5 bases and J gave up 6 bases, with 12 bases separating them. Looked up from germline, CDR1 is SGHRS and CDR2 is YFSETQ. CDR3 size: 13 residues. CDR3 DNA sequence: TGCGCCAGCAGGGCGGGTGTTGGTCAGCCCCAGCATTTT. Translated: CASRAGVGQPQHF.

The V call is TRBV6-5, the J call TRBJ2-7; perhaps TRBD2 as D (5 bases). Trimming removed 0 bases from V and 7 bases from J, with 19 bases in between. The V gene's germline CDR1 is MNHEY and CDR2 SVGAGI. The CDR3 extends over 16 amino acids. Written as DNA, the CDR3 is TGTGCCAGCAGTTACTCGGTGAGGGCCCGCGGCTCGGAGCAGTACTTC. Encoded protein: CASSYSVRARGSEQYF.

This clone was counted once. The J gene is TRBJ1-1, the V gene TRBV6-4, with 9 bases matching TRBD1. CDR3 length: 20 residues. The germline V gene encodes CDR1 MRHNA and CDR2 SNTAGT. V dropped 0 bases and J dropped 0; count of bases not matched to a gene: 14. CDR3 in amino acids: CASSDSGHRGRRRMNTEAFF. CDR3 coding DNA: TGTGCCAGCAGTGACTCCGGGCACAGGGGGCGAAGAAGGATGAACACTGAAGCTTTCTTT.

V and J are TRBV2 and TRBJ2-7; perhaps TRBD1 as D (5 bases). Between the trimmed V and J ends, which lost 8 bases and 5 bases, there was a span of 19 bases. There are 14 residues in the CDR3. CDR1 and CDR2 from the germline V gene are SNHLY and FYNNEI. CDR3 protein: CASQPGQGRNEQYF. The DNA for the CDR3 is TGTGCCAGCCAGCCAGGGCAGGGAAGAAACGAGCAGTACTTC. The full variable domain, rest sourced from reference TRBV2 and TRBJ2-7, is EPEVTQTPSHQVTQMGQEVILRCVPISNHLYFYWYRQILGQKVEFLVSFYNNEISEKSEIFDDQFSVERPDGSNFTLKIRSTKLEDSAMYFCASQPGQGRNEQYFGPGTRLTVT.

The chain employs TRBV11-2 and TRBJ1-2, with 7 bases aligning to TRBD1. The CDR3 length is 16 residues. Germline trimming cut 4 bases from V and 3 bases from J; bases unmatched to any gene: 11. From germline, CDR1 is SGHAT and CDR2 FQNNGV. This CDR3 is CASSSTRDREDYGYTF. Written as DNA, the CDR3 is TGTGCCAGCAGCTCAACCCGGGACAGAGAGGACTATGGCTACACCTTC.

J is TRBJ2-7 and V is TRBV4-2, with TRBD2 matching 11 bases. CDR3 length equals 18 residues. In germline, CDR1 is LGHNA, CDR2 YNFKEQ. V gave up 1 base and J gave up 2 bases; unmatched junction bases: 10. CDR3 bases: TGTGCCAGCAGCCAAGGGGAGTCTAGCGGGGGGAACACCTACGAGCAGTACTTC. Its protein is CASSQGESSGGNTYEQYF.

This clone was counted between two and nine times. This chain joins TRBV2 and TRBJ2-2; 14 bases map to TRBD2. CDR3 length: 17 residues. Per the germline V gene, CDR1 is SNHLY and CDR2 is FYNNEI. The V segment lost 5 bases and the J segment 6 bases; nucleotides outside the gene matches: 8. CDR3: CASSSLETSGGAGELFF. For the CDR3, the DNA is TGTGCCAGCAGTTCCCTTGAGACTAGCGGGGGGGCCGGGGAGCTGTTTTTT.

This clone was detected once. The chain employs TRBV7-2 and TRBJ2-5; D not certain. CDR1 and CDR2 (germline): SGHTA, FQGNSA. V lost 1 base to trimming and J lost 5 bases, with 5 bases between them. The CDR3 sequence is 12 residues long. CDR3 protein: CASSLVGETQYF. The DNA for the CDR3 is TGTGCCAGCAGCTTAGTCGGGGAGACCCAGTACTTC.

The CDR3 DNA reads as TGCGCCAGCAGCTTTGGAGGGGAGGGCTATGGCTACACCTTC. Its translation: CASSFGGEGYGYTF. The chain combines TRBV5-1 with TRBJ1-2; the D gene is possibly TRBD1 (5 bases). Germline-derived CDR1 and CDR2 are SGHRS and YFSETQ. V was pared by 2 bases and J by 4 bases, with 12 bases between. This CDR3 comprises 14 residues.

The rearrangement uses TRBV5-6 and TRBJ2-1; D call uncertain. V lost 0 bases and J lost 6, with 10 bases in between. CDR3 length: 14 residues. Germline V gives CDR1 SGHDT, CDR2 YYEEEE. CDR3 sequence (DNA): TGTGCCAGCAGCTTGGGCCAGGTTAGCAATGAGCAGTTCTTC. Protein sequence: CASSLGQVSNEQFF.

The table lists this clone with a count of one. The chain is built from TRBV7-3 and TRBJ1-1, with no clear D. V lost 1 base and J 5 bases, leaving 8 bases between the germline ends. Per the germline V gene, CDR1 is SGHTA and CDR2 is FQGTGA. CDR3 length: 13 amino acids. The CDR3 region has the DNA TGTGCCAGCAGCTTAATTACACAAACTGAAGCTTTCTTT. Its translation: CASSLITQTEAFF.

CDR3 sequence reads: CASNLLQGCSGNTIYF. In DNA form, the CDR3 reads TGTGCCAGCAACCTACTACAGGGTTGCTCTGGAAACACCATATATTTT. The chain is built from TRBV11-3 and TRBJ1-3; TRBD1 might be the D (6 bases). Deletions cut 7 bases from V and 0 bases from J, with 16 bases between. The germline CDR1 and CDR2 sequences are SGHNT and YENEEA. The CDR3 runs 16 residues.

This chain connects TRBV5-6 to TRBJ2-5; D gene uncertain. The germline CDR1 and CDR2 sequences are SGHDT and YYEEEE. V was pared by 7 bases and J by 5 bases, with 12 bases between. The CDR3 runs 12 residues. CDR3 sequence reads: CASSPDGETQYF. The CDR3 region has the DNA TGTGCCAGCTCCCCAGACGGGGAGACCCAGTACTTC.

This rearrangement joins TRBV29-1 to TRBJ1-2; no clear D gene. V was trimmed by 7 bases and J by 4 bases, leaving 22 bases between them. CDR1 and CDR2 from the germline V gene are SQVTM and ANQGSEA. This CDR3 has 15 residues. The CDR3 protein is CSALWVGEWGYGYTF. The CDR3 DNA reads TGCAGCGCCCTTTGGGTCGGGGAATGGGGCTATGGCTACACCTTC.

This clone was detected once. The chain employs TRBV7-2 and TRBJ2-7, with 11 bases aligning to TRBD2. Germline CDR1 reads SGHTA; CDR2 reads FQGNSA. V was clipped by 0 bases and J by 4 bases; unmatched bases: 8. The CDR3 contains 17 residues. CDR3 in amino acids: CASSLAQGLAGGYEQYF. CDR3 nucleotides: TGTGCCAGCAGCTTAGCGCAGGGGCTAGCGGGAGGATACGAGCAGTACTTC.

V gene TRBV2 combines with J gene TRBJ1-1, with a weak D call TRBD1 (6 bases). The V end lost 6 bases, the J end lost 5 bases, and 13 bases lay between the germline ends. The CDR3 sequence is 13 residues long. The germline CDR1 and CDR2 sequences are SNHLY and FYNNEI. For the CDR3, the DNA is TGTGCCAGCAGGCCACAGGGTGTAACTGAAGCTTTCTTT. Its translation: CASRPQGVTEAFF.

This sequence joins TRBV25-1 and TRBJ1-2; maybe TRBD1 (5 bases). Trimming removed 10 bases at V and 5 bases at J, with 20 bases between. The CDR3 extends over 14 amino acids. The germline CDR1 and CDR2 sequences are MGHDK and SYGVNS. The CDR3 nucleotides are TGTGCCACCACTGGAACGGGGGAGTATTATGGCTACACCTTC. It codes for CATTGTGEYYGYTF.

This chain links TRBV7-2 with TRBJ2-1; 7 positions agree with TRBD2. Germline CDR1 and CDR2: SGHTA and FQGNSA. V shed 5 bases and J 0 bases; nucleotides not matched to a gene: 4. The CDR3 covers 15 residues. The CDR3 spells CASSQRGFSYNEQFF. The DNA of the CDR3 is TGTGCCAGCAGCCAGCGGGGTTTCTCCTACAATGAGCAGTTCTTC.

V is TRBV6-1 and J is TRBJ1-1, with 7 nucleotides matching TRBD1. Trimming removed 6 bases from V and 4 bases from J; junction bases left unmatched: 5. Germline V CDR1 and CDR2: MNHNS, SASEGT. This CDR3 has 13 amino acids. DNA for the CDR3: TGTGCCAGCAGCCGTAACAGGGGCACTGAAGCTTTCTTT. Amino acid sequence: CASSRNRGTEAFF.

The rearrangement links TRBV19 to TRBJ2-6, with 7 bases identical to TRBD1. V shed 6 bases and J 3 bases; nucleotides not matched to a gene: 2. This CDR3 is built from 14 residues. The germline V gene encodes CDR1 LNHDA and CDR2 SQIVND (reference sequence). CDR3 in amino acids: CASRDRVGANVLTF. The CDR3 DNA sequence: TGTGCCAGTAGAGACAGGGTTGGGGCCAACGTCCTGACTTTC. The full variable domain, in which reference TRBV19 and TRBJ2-6 provide the parts outside the CDR3, is DGGITQSPKYLFRKEGQNVTLSCEQNLNHDAMYWYRQDPGQGLRLIYYSQIVNDFQKGDIAEGYSVSREKKESFPLTVTSAQKNPTAFYLCASRDRVGANVLTFGAGSRLTVL.

V gene TRBV25-1 combines with J gene TRBJ2-5; 7 nucleotides align to TRBD1. The CDR3 length is 14 residues. The junction had 6 bases not matched to a gene; V was cut back by 3 bases and J by 5 bases. Germline CDR1 and CDR2: MGHDK and SYGVNS. CDR3 in DNA: TGTGCCAGCAGTGAGGCCGACAGGGTTGAGACCCAGTACTTC. Protein product: CASSEADRVETQYF.

The chain carries TRBV10-3 and TRBJ2-1, with TRBD2 matching over 7 bases. V was pared by 3 bases and J by 3 bases, with 2 bases of the junction left unmatched. This CDR3 is 14 amino acids long. Germline lookup yields CDR1 ENHRY and CDR2 SYGVKD. The DNA of the CDR3 is TGTGCCATCAGTGATGGCGGGAGCTACAATGAGCAGTTCTTC. Protein sequence: CAISDGGSYNEQFF.

This clone was picked up one time. The rearrangement joins TRBV21-1 to TRBJ2-2; the table names TRBD2, a call not compared with the DNA. TRBV21-1 is given as a pseudogene. The CDR3 consists of 14 residues. Here the CDR3 DNA reads TGTGCCAGCAGCAACCGGACTAGCCACGGGGAGCTGTTTTTT. It translates to CASSNRTSHGELFF.

The chain joins TRBV6-5 to TRBJ2-5; TRBD1 aligns across 7 bases. The CDR3 is made up of 16 amino acids. CDR1 MNHEY and CDR2 SVGAGI come from the germline V gene. Losses at the gene ends were 0 bases for V and 2 bases for J; bases not matched to a gene: 6. The DNA for the CDR3 is TGTGCCAGCAGTTACTCTCCGTGGACAGGTCAAGAGACCCAGTACTTC. Translated, it gives CASSYSPWTGQETQYF.

V usage is TRBV18 and J usage is TRBJ1-2; D ambiguous. Trimming cost V 6 bases and J 1 base, with 3 bases left between them. The CDR3 runs to 11 residues. The germline gives CDR1 KGHSH, CDR2 LQKENI. This chain's CDR3 is CASSSNYGYTF. In DNA form, the CDR3 reads TGTGCCAGCTCCAGTAACTATGGCTACACCTTC.

This sequence joins TRBV6-5 and TRBJ2-5, with 7 bases matching TRBD2. Germline CDR1 is MNHEY and CDR2 is SVGAGI. After removal of 5 bases from V and 5 bases from J, the junction contained 8 bases not matched to a gene. CDR3 length: 14 residues. The DNA for the CDR3 is TGTGCCAGCAGTAAAAATCGAGCGGGGGAGACCCAGTACTTC. This codes for CASSKNRAGETQYF.

This rearrangement joins TRBV5-6 to TRBJ1-2, with 11 bases lining up with TRBD1. The CDR3 has 14 amino acids. From germline, CDR1 is SGHDT and CDR2 YYEEEE. The V gene end was trimmed by 4 bases and the J gene end by 7 bases; junction bases not matched to a gene: 6. This chain's CDR3 is CASSTGQGAGGYTF. The CDR3 region has the DNA TGTGCCAGCAGCACCGGACAGGGGGCGGGTGGCTACACCTTC.

For the CDR3, the DNA is TGTGCCAGCAGCTTGGGGGGCAACTATGGCTACACCTTC. Protein product: CASSLGGNYGYTF. The chain joins TRBV5-6 to TRBJ1-2; D is possibly TRBD1 (5 bases). This CDR3 contains 13 residues. CDR1 is SGHDT and CDR2 is YYEEEE in the germline V gene. Trimming stripped 0 bases from V and 2 bases from J, with 5 bases between. The whole variable domain, filled in from reference TRBV5-6 and TRBJ1-2, reads DAGVTQSPTHLIKTRGQQVTLRCSPKSGHDTVSWYQQALGQGPQFIFQYYEEEERQRGNFPDRFSGHQFPNYSSELNVNALLLGDSALYLCASSLGGNYGYTFGSGTRLTVV.

V gene TRBV7-9 combines with J gene TRBJ2-2, with 13 nucleotides matching TRBD2. Germline V gene lookup returns CDR1 SEHNR and CDR2 FQNEAQ (reference sequence). Trimming cost V 5 bases and J 7 bases; bases outside gene matches: 16. The CDR3 spans 19 residues. The CDR3 DNA reads as TGTGCCAGCAGCCGCGGGCGGTATAAAGGACTAGCGGGAGACGGGGAGCTGTTTTTT. Its protein is CASSRGRYKGLAGDGELFF.

This sequence joins TRBV7-9 and TRBJ2-7; TRBD1 agrees at 8 bases. The V and J ends lost 4 bases and 0 bases, in that order; junction bases with no gene match: 5. Germline V lookup: CDR1 SEHNR, CDR2 FQNEAQ (reference sequence). CDR3 length equals 15 residues. CDR3 protein: CASSSRDRPSYEQYF. For the CDR3, the DNA is TGTGCCAGCAGCTCCCGGGACAGGCCCTCCTACGAGCAGTACTTC.

The chain has TRBV15 and TRBJ2-1; TRBD2 aligns across 8 bases. CDR3 length: 15 amino acids. Germline lookup yields CDR1 LNHNV and CDR2 YYDKDF (reference sequence). Trimming cost V 1 base and J 8 bases; bases outside gene matches: 7. The CDR3 region is CATSRVPGGWDEQFF. DNA for the CDR3: TGTGCCACCAGCAGAGTCCCGGGGGGGTGGGATGAGCAGTTCTTC.

The rearrangement joins TRBV7-8 to TRBJ2-7; the D gene is possibly TRBD2 (6 bases). Germline CDR1 is SGHVS and CDR2 is FQNEAQ. This CDR3 contains 14 residues. V was clipped by 1 base and J by 3 bases, with 10 bases between them. The chain's CDR3 is CASSLVSGSYEQYF. The CDR3 nucleotides are TGTGCCAGCAGCTTAGTTTCCGGGAGCTACGAGCAGTACTTC.